Each of the 21 T cell receptor beta chains below was sequenced from the same sample in a study of CD8 T cells in Susac syndrome. cDNA came from roughly 0.53 to 1 ug RNA primed by random hexamers. A single record per CDR3 protein comes from TCRdb applying MiXCR to the immunoSEQ multiplex PCR reads. Here the sample spans around 200,000 distinct CDR3 sequences, 95% being singletons. The sequenced sample consisted of CD4+ T cells from PBMCs. The receptor set was obtained from a human donor in good health.

This clonotype appeared once. The rearrangement joins TRBV29-1 to TRBJ2-1; D may match TRBD1 or TRBD2 (7 bases each). The CDR3 is 12 amino acids. Trimming shortened V by 4 bases and J by 10 bases, and 14 bases separated the two germline ends. CDR1 is SQVTM, CDR2 ANQGSEA, per germline. The DNA for the CDR3 is TGCAGCGTTGGGGGGGGACAGTCCGAGCAGTTCTTC. This sequence encodes CSVGGGQSEQFF.

The V gene is TRBV4-3, the J gene TRBJ2-7; 14 positions agree with TRBD2. The CDR3 loop spans 16 amino acids. Trimming removed 4 bases from V and 4 bases from J; junction bases left unmatched: 6. Per germline, CDR1 LGHNA and CDR2 YSLEER. CDR3 sequence reads: CASSLGLAGGVYEQYF. CDR3 sequence (DNA): TGCGCCAGCAGCCTCGGACTAGCGGGGGGCGTATACGAGCAGTACTTC.

The chain joins TRBV23-1 to TRBJ1-5; D is possibly TRBD1 (6 bases). TRBV23-1 carries the ORF label, with uncertain function. The CDR3 spans 15 residues. V shed 5 bases and J shed 6 bases, with 17 bases lying between them. This chain's CDR3 is CASSFRQALPQPQHF. The CDR3 DNA is TGCGCCAGCAGTTTTAGACAGGCTTTGCCTCAGCCCCAGCATTTT.

V gene TRBV3-1 combines with J gene TRBJ2-7; D is possibly TRBD1 (6 bases). CDR1 and CDR2 (germline): LGHDT, YNNKEL (reference sequence). This CDR3 contains 14 residues. The V end was cut by 4 bases, the J end by 3 bases, with 13 bases between. CDR3 sequence: CASSLAQGYYEQYF. The CDR3 DNA is TGTGCCAGCAGCCTAGCACAGGGATACTACGAGCAGTACTTC.

The J gene is TRBJ2-7, the V gene TRBV3-1; D is ambiguous. This CDR3 contains 17 residues. V shed 5 bases and J shed 0 bases, with 20 bases lying between them. The germline V gene encodes CDR1 LGHDT and CDR2 YNNKEL (reference sequence). As DNA, the CDR3 is TGTGCCAGCAGCTCCCCAACGTCGGCCAGAATCTCCTACGAGCAGTACTTC. Protein product: CASSSPTSARISYEQYF.

The J gene is TRBJ2-5, the V gene TRBV3-1; D is unresolved. Germline V lookup: CDR1 LGHDT, CDR2 YNNKEL (reference sequence). This CDR3 is built from 12 residues. V lost 0 bases, J lost 5 bases, and 4 bases lay in between. CDR3 in DNA: TGTGCCAGCAGCCAAGATCACGAGACCCAGTACTTC. It encodes CASSQDHETQYF.

J is TRBJ1-3 and V is TRBV9; D gene unclear. Trimming shortened V by 7 bases and J by 4 bases, and 15 bases separated the two germline ends. CDR1 and CDR2 from the germline V gene are SGDLS and YYNGEE. The CDR3 contains 14 residues. This CDR3 reads CASSFRGVGNTIYF. The CDR3 region has the DNA TGTGCCAGCTCCTTTCGTGGTGTCGGAAACACCATATATTTT.

This rearrangement joins TRBV9 to TRBJ1-1; TRBD1 aligns across 7 bases. J lost 10 bases, V lost 3 bases, and 15 bases had no gene match. The length of the CDR3 is 15 residues. CDR1 is SGDLS and CDR2 is YYNGEE in the germline V gene. CDR3 protein: CASSGTGGSLARAFF. CDR3 nucleotide sequence: TGTGCCAGCAGCGGGACAGGCGGTTCTCTGGCTCGAGCTTTCTTT. Combining the CDR3 with reference TRBV9 and TRBJ1-1 gives the whole variable domain DSGVTQTPKHLITATGQRVTLRCSPRSGDLSVYWYQQSLDQGLQFLIQYYNGEERAKGNILERFSAQQFPDLHSELNLSSLELGDSALYFCASSGTGGSLARAFFGQGTRLTVV.

This chain uses TRBV23-1 with TRBJ1-2; D is uncertain. TRBV23-1 qualifies as an ORF whose function is uncertain. The CDR3 extends over 16 amino acids. V was clipped by 0 bases and J by 0 bases, with 11 bases between them. CDR3 region: CASSQSWCKANYGYTF. As DNA, the CDR3 is TGCGCCAGCAGTCAATCGTGGTGCAAAGCTAACTATGGCTACACCTTC.

As DNA, the CDR3 is TGTGCCAGCAGCCAAGAACGGAACACTGAAGCTTTCTTT. Translated: CASSQERNTEAFF. The rearrangement uses TRBV3-1 and TRBJ1-1; D not certain. Germline V gives CDR1 LGHDT, CDR2 YNNKEL (reference sequence). Trimming pared 0 bases from V and 1 base from J, leaving 3 bases between. The CDR3 runs to 13 residues.

The gene calls are TRBV30 and TRBJ2-5, with a tentative D call TRBD1 (6 bases). V was clipped by 0 bases and J by 5 bases, with 10 bases between them. This CDR3 is 13 amino acids long. Looked up from germline, CDR1 is GTSNPN and CDR2 is SVGIG (reference sequence). CDR3 in DNA: TGTGCCTGGAGTGTTGGGGGCCGGGAGACCCAGTACTTC. Residues: CAWSVGGRETQYF.

J is TRBJ2-1 and V is TRBV5-1; the D is unclear. Trimming cost V 6 bases and J 1 base, with 17 bases left between them. This CDR3 contains 16 residues. Per germline, CDR1 SGHRS and CDR2 YFSETQ. CDR3 sequence: CASTDAPTLSYNEQFF. The CDR3 DNA sequence: TGCGCCAGCACCGACGCCCCAACGCTGTCCTACAATGAGCAGTTCTTC.

The rearrangement joins TRBV10-3 to TRBJ2-2; 8 bases map to TRBD2. Germline lookup yields CDR1 ENHRY and CDR2 SYGVKD. V dropped 10 bases and J dropped 9; count of bases not matched to a gene: 7. This CDR3 spans 12 amino acids. The CDR3 is CATQTSDRELFF. For the CDR3, the DNA is TGTGCCACGCAGACTAGCGATAGGGAGCTGTTTTTT.

The rearrangement links TRBV29-1 to TRBJ2-2, with a weak D call TRBD2 (5 bases). This CDR3 has 15 amino acids. Germline assignment: CDR1 SQVTM and CDR2 ANQGSEA. V was pared by 7 bases and J by 4 bases, with 19 bases between. The CDR3 reads CSARSPGKGTGELFF. The CDR3 DNA sequence: TGCAGCGCCCGGTCCCCGGGGAAGGGCACCGGGGAGCTGTTTTTT.

This chain joins TRBV16 and TRBJ1-5; TRBD1 might be the D (6 bases). The CDR3 has 15 residues. Per the germline V gene, CDR1 is KGHSY and CDR2 is FQNENV. V dropped 2 bases and J dropped 4 bases, with 12 bases sitting between them. CDR3 DNA sequence: TGTGCCAGCAGCCAACGAAACCAGGGGAATCAGCCCCAGCATTTT. Protein: CASSQRNQGNQPQHF. Full variable domain (missing parts from reference TRBV16 and TRBJ1-5): GEEVAQTPKHLVRGEGQKAKLYCAPIKGHSYVFWYQQVLKNEFKFLISFQNENVFDETGMPKERFSAKCLPNSPCSLEIQATKLEDSAVYFCASSQRNQGNQPQHFGDGTRLSIL.

CDR3 residues: CASSQGLGGNSYNEQFF. CDR3 DNA sequence: TGCGCCAGCAGCCAAGGACTAGGAGGGAACTCCTACAATGAGCAGTTCTTC. The chain is built from TRBV4-3 and TRBJ2-1, with D perhaps matching TRBD2 (6 bases). In germline, CDR1 is LGHNA, CDR2 YSLEER. The germline V and J ends were trimmed by 1 base and 0 bases, with 13 bases remaining between them. This CDR3 has 17 amino acids.

The chain is built from TRBV28 and TRBJ1-1, with D hard to call. The V end lost 6 bases, the J end lost 0 bases, and 11 bases lay between the germline ends. Germline V gives CDR1 MDHEN, CDR2 SYDVKM. This CDR3 spans 14 amino acids. The CDR3 nucleotides are TGTGCCAGCAGCCCCCTACGAATGAACACTGAAGCTTTCTTT. Residues: CASSPLRMNTEAFF.

This clonotype was observed a single time. This chain links TRBV2 with TRBJ1-2; D is undetermined. Germline CDR1 SNHLY, CDR2 FYNNEI. This CDR3 contains 13 residues. V was clipped by 7 bases and J by 8 bases, with 17 bases between them. The CDR3 spells CASTREPPGGYTF. In nucleotides, the CDR3 is TGTGCCAGCACCAGAGAACCCCCCGGCGGCTACACCTTC.

The rearrangement joins TRBV12-3 or TRBV12-4 to TRBJ1-5; no definite D call. This CDR3 has 13 residues. V gave up 3 bases and J gave up 3 bases, with 6 bases separating them. The CDR3 region has the DNA TGTGCCAGCAGTTTGGAGCACAATCAGCCCCAGCATTTT. Translation: CASSLEHNQPQHF.

The chain is built from TRBV29-1 and TRBJ2-3; D might be TRBD1 (6 bases). The CDR3 is 14 residues long. The V end was cut by 6 bases, the J end by 2 bases, with 15 bases between. In germline, CDR1 is SQVTM, CDR2 ANQGSEA. CDR3 sequence reads: CSVSRQAYTDTQYF. In DNA form, the CDR3 reads TGCAGCGTGTCCCGACAGGCCTACACAGATACGCAGTATTTT.

The chain recombines TRBV20-1 with TRBJ1-5, with D perhaps matching TRBD1 (6 bases). Germline-derived CDR1 and CDR2 are DFQATT and SNEGSKA (reference sequence). Trimming removed 3 bases from V and 5 bases from J, with 11 bases in between. This CDR3 region has 13 residues. The CDR3 bases are TGCAGTGCTAGGGGGGCAGTCGATCAGCCCCAGCATTTT. Residues: CSARGAVDQPQHF.